This is a list of T cell receptor beta chains from one sample in a study of control samples from healthy donors and cancer patients. The table came from immunoSEQ multiplex PCR; TCRdb's copy has only in-frame clones and leaves some out. Of about 26,000 clones in the sample, roughly 80% were seen once. The sequenced material came from PBMCs. All receptors come from a man aged 60-69 years with colorectal cancer. CDR3s include the opening cysteine and the closing phenylalanine or tryptophan. Each record gives: clone size, V gene, D gene, J gene, CDR3 protein, CDR3 DNA. D genes are given only for firm matches. A row's size may be missing; if present it is once, few, many or a size class.

size: NA
V: TRBV13
D: TRBD1
J: TRBJ2-3
CDR3: CASSPRTGVADTQYF
DNA: TGTGCCAGCAGCCCGAGGACAGGGGTCGCAGATACGCAGTATTTT

size: NA
V: TRBV5-1
D: TRBD1
J: TRBJ1-3
CDR3: CASSATVGQLANTIYF
DNA: TGCGCCAGCAGCGCCACGGTGGGACAGTTGGCAAACACCATATATTTT

size: NA
V: TRBV5-6
D: NA
J: TRBJ2-3
CDR3: CASSLVAGADTQYF
DNA: TGTGCCAGCAGCTTGGTTGCGGGGGCGGATACGCAGTATTTT

size: NA
V: TRBV7-2
D: TRBD1
J: TRBJ1-1
CDR3: CASSLGTGGRTEAFF
DNA: TGTGCCAGCAGCTTAGGCACAGGGGGCAGGACTGAAGCTTTCTTT

size: NA
V: TRBV4-2
D: NA
J: TRBJ1-1
CDR3: CASSGAGWGAFF
DNA: TGTGCCAGCAGTGGGGCTGGATGGGGAGCTTTCTTT

size: NA
V: TRBV5-5
D: TRBD1
J: TRBJ1-4
CDR3: CASSLEGQVNEKLFF
DNA: TGTGCCAGCAGCTTGGAGGGACAGGTTAATGAAAAACTGTTTTTT

size: NA
V: TRBV19
D: NA
J: TRBJ1-5
CDR3: CASSPLFRQPQHF
DNA: TGTGCCAGTAGCCCATTGTTTAGGCAGCCCCAGCATTTT

size: NA
V: TRBV2
D: NA
J: TRBJ2-3
CDR3: CASSPLGLSGGTDTQYF
DNA: TGTGCCAGCAGCCCCCTGGGGTTATCCGGGGGCACAGATACGCAGTATTTT

size: NA
V: TRBV5-4
D: NA
J: TRBJ1-2
CDR3: CASSSGFLDGYTF
DNA: TGTGCCAGCAGCTCAGGGTTTCTAGATGGCTACACCTTC

size: NA
V: TRBV9
D: TRBD1
J: TRBJ2-5
CDR3: CASSPKSRGDRQETQYF
DNA: TGTGCCAGCAGCCCCAAAAGTAGAGGGGACAGGCAAGAGACCCAGTACTTC

size: once
V: TRBV2
D: NA
J: TRBJ2-7
CDR3: CASTRQASYEQYF
DNA: TGTGCCAGCACGAGACAGGCCTCCTACGAGCAGTACTTC

size: NA
V: TRBV11-2
D: TRBD1
J: TRBJ1-6
CDR3: CASSTRTGKAYNSPLHF
DNA: TGTGCCAGCAGTACCCGGACAGGGAAAGCCTATAATTCACCCCTCCACTTT

size: few
V: TRBV4-1
D: NA
J: TRBJ1-2
CDR3: CASSQDEAVGGYTF
DNA: TGCGCCAGCAGCCAAGATGAGGCAGTGGGTGGCTACACCTTC

size: NA
V: TRBV5-1
D: NA
J: TRBJ1-2
CDR3: CASSLETGLDGYTF
DNA: TGCGCCAGCAGCTTGGAGACAGGTCTCGATGGCTACACCTTC

size: NA
V: TRBV30
D: TRBD1
J: TRBJ1-4
CDR3: CAWRGQGKNEKLFF
DNA: TGTGCCTGGAGGGGACAGGGAAAAAATGAAAAACTGTTTTTT

size: NA
V: TRBV11-3
D: NA
J: TRBJ2-2
CDR3: CASSFGSNTGELFF
DNA: TGTGCCAGCAGCTTCGGCAGCAACACCGGGGAGCTGTTTTTT

size: NA
V: TRBV5-5
D: NA
J: TRBJ1-2
CDR3: CASSLSLRQVYGYTF
DNA: TGTGCCAGCAGCTTATCGTTGAGACAGGTTTATGGCTACACCTTC

size: NA
V: TRBV27
D: NA
J: TRBJ1-2
CDR3: CASSYSLLGNYGYTF
DNA: TGTGCCAGCAGTTATTCACTCCTGGGGAACTATGGCTACACCTTC

size: few
V: TRBV5-5
D: TRBD2
J: TRBJ2-7
CDR3: CASSPPRGATSYEQYF
DNA: TGTGCCAGCAGCCCTCCGCGGGGGGCTACTTCCTACGAGCAGTACTTC

size: NA
V: TRBV5-6
D: NA
J: TRBJ1-4
CDR3: CASSGFATNEKLFF
DNA: TGTGCCAGCAGCGGGTTTGCAACTAATGAAAAACTGTTTTTT

size: NA
V: TRBV25-1
D: TRBD1
J: TRBJ1-1
CDR3: CASIGGMTEAFF
DNA: TGTGCCAGCATAGGGGGCATGACTGAAGCTTTCTTT

size: NA
V: TRBV10-1
D: NA
J: TRBJ2-3
CDR3: CASQGSGGLNTQYF
DNA: TGCGCCAGCCAGGGGTCCGGAGGACTTAATACGCAGTATTTT

size: NA
V: TRBV7-9
D: NA
J: TRBJ1-1
CDR3: CASSLRDVGTEAFF
DNA: TGTGCCAGCAGCTTAAGGGACGTCGGCACTGAAGCTTTCTTT

size: NA
V: TRBV5-5
D: NA
J: TRBJ1-2
CDR3: CASSLAGSTGTNYGYTF
DNA: TGTGCCAGCAGCTTGGCAGGCTCTACAGGGACTAACTATGGCTACACCTTC

size: NA
V: TRBV2
D: TRBD1
J: TRBJ2-2
CDR3: CASSEQGAGGELFF
DNA: TGTGCCAGCAGTGAACAGGGGGCGGGCGGGGAGCTGTTTTTT

size: NA
V: TRBV4-3
D: NA
J: TRBJ1-2
CDR3: CASSQETLAGGYTF
DNA: TGCGCCAGCAGCCAAGAGACCCTGGCCGGTGGCTACACCTTC

size: NA
V: TRBV24-1
D: NA
J: TRBJ1-2
CDR3: CATSDPTVNYGYTF
DNA: TGTGCCACCAGTGATCCCACAGTTAACTATGGCTACACCTTC

size: NA
V: TRBV5-1
D: NA
J: TRBJ1-1
CDR3: CASSLAAWENTEAFF
DNA: TGCGCCAGCAGCTTGGCCGCCTGGGAGAACACTGAAGCTTTCTTT

size: NA
V: TRBV6-2/TRBV6-3
D: TRBD1
J: TRBJ1-5
CDR3: CASSSQGIRSNQPQHF
DNA: TGTGCCAGCAGTTCACAGGGGATTAGGAGCAATCAGCCCCAGCATTTT

size: NA
V: TRBV7-9
D: NA
J: TRBJ1-2
CDR3: CASSSQANYGYTF
DNA: TGTGCCAGCAGCTCGCAGGCTAACTATGGCTACACCTTC

size: NA
V: TRBV5-1
D: NA
J: TRBJ1-6
CDR3: CASSLGQSLNNSPLHF
DNA: TGCGCCAGCAGCTTGGGGCAGTCTTTGAATAATTCACCCCTCCACTTT

size: NA
V: TRBV5-8
D: NA
J: TRBJ1-5
CDR3: CASRPPEQGWISPSIF
DNA: NA

size: NA
V: TRBV5-8
D: NA
J: TRBJ1-1
CDR3: CASTLGAPTEAFF
DNA: TGTGCCAGCACCTTGGGGGCCCCCACTGAAGCTTTCTTT

size: NA
V: TRBV4-1
D: TRBD2
J: TRBJ2-4
CDR3: CASSQVFSGGENIQYF
DNA: TGCGCCAGCAGCCAAGTTTTTAGCGGGGGGGAAAACATTCAGTACTTC

size: NA
V: TRBV19
D: NA
J: TRBJ1-1
CDR3: CASSMNRGTEAFF
DNA: TGTGCCAGTAGTATGAATAGGGGGACTGAAGCTTTCTTT

size: once
V: TRBV4-1
D: TRBD1
J: TRBJ2-7
CDR3: CASSQGDSYEQYF
DNA: TGCGCCAGCAGCCAGGGGGACAGCTACGAGCAGTACTTC

size: NA
V: TRBV18
D: TRBD2
J: TRBJ2-3
CDR3: CASSPLGLAGDTPTDTQYF
DNA: TGTGCCAGCTCACCTTTGGGACTAGCGGGGGATACACCCACAGATACGCAGTATTTT

size: NA
V: TRBV19
D: TRBD1
J: TRBJ1-5
CDR3: CASTPGQPNQPQHF
DNA: TGTGCCAGTACCCCGGGACAGCCCAATCAGCCCCAGCATTTT

size: NA
V: TRBV7-9
D: NA
J: TRBJ2-3
CDR3: CASSPKGPDTQYF
DNA: TGTGCCAGCAGCCCAAAGGGTCCAGATACGCAGTATTTT

size: NA
V: TRBV7-2
D: NA
J: TRBJ1-4
CDR3: CASSRDSGNEKLFF
DNA: TGTGCCAGCAGTCGGGACTCTGGCAATGAAAAACTGTTTTTT

size: NA
V: TRBV5-4
D: TRBD1
J: TRBJ2-1
CDR3: CASSGWTGDNEQFF
DNA: TGTGCCAGCAGCGGGTGGACAGGAGACAATGAGCAGTTCTTC

size: NA
V: TRBV29-1
D: NA
J: TRBJ1-2
CDR3: CSVEDSNYGYTF
DNA: TGCAGCGTTGAAGACAGTAACTATGGCTACACCTTC

size: NA
V: TRBV4-2
D: TRBD2
J: TRBJ2-3
CDR3: CASSQDTSGGADTQYF
DNA: TGTGCCAGCAGCCAAGATACTAGCGGGGGGGCAGATACGCAGTATTTT

size: NA
V: TRBV9
D: NA
J: TRBJ2-1
CDR3: CASSVEEVTYNEQFF
DNA: TGTGCCAGCAGCGTAGAGGAGGTCACTTACAATGAGCAGTTCTTC

size: NA
V: TRBV6-1
D: NA
J: TRBJ2-1
CDR3: CASSETSGRNEQFF
DNA: TGTGCCAGCAGTGAAACATCCGGTCGCAATGAGCAGTTCTTC

size: few
V: TRBV12-3/TRBV12-4
D: NA
J: TRBJ1-2
CDR3: CASRPKANYGYTF
DNA: TGTGCCAGCAGGCCTAAAGCTAACTATGGCTACACCTTC

size: NA
V: TRBV6-5
D: TRBD1
J: TRBJ2-1
CDR3: CAAGQGFYNEQFF
DNA: TGTGCCGCTGGACAGGGGTTCTACAATGAGCAGTTCTTC

size: NA
V: TRBV5-4
D: NA
J: TRBJ1-1
CDR3: CASSFGQKFMNTEAFF
DNA: TGTGCCAGCAGCTTCGGACAGAAGTTTATGAACACTGAAGCTTTCTTT

size: NA
V: TRBV5-4
D: NA
J: TRBJ1-2
CDR3: CASSPWGSNYGYTF
DNA: TGTGCCAGCAGCCCGTGGGGTAGTAACTATGGCTACACCTTC

size: NA
V: TRBV7-9
D: NA
J: TRBJ2-7
CDR3: CASSLEVGEQYF
DNA: TGTGCCAGCAGCTTAGAAGTGGGCGAGCAGTACTTC